The clone carrying this T cell receptor (beta chain) turned up a few times. Antigen: not known. This entry belongs to a study of cytomegalovirus exposure and HLA in healthy donors. Looking at the study overall: The Caucasian-associated ancestry cluster contained about four fifths of the approximately 400 genotyped donors.

The study, taken as a whole, reports: Across donors, sequencing depth was assumed by presence/absence analyses to be roughly uniform. One variant, a missense change in DCLRE1C, was linked in a later analysis to TCR beta V- and J-gene trimming.

60 Vbeta and 13 Jbeta primers were used in PCR. The data were produced by immunoSEQ multiplex PCR, yet TCRdb's version contains in-frame clones alone and is incomplete. In the table there are 150,000 to 190,000 clones, around 82% of which are singletons. From germline, CDR1 is LNHNV and CDR2 YYDKDF (reference sequence). The CDR3 runs 14 residues. Trimming took off 0 bases at V and 4 bases at J, with 9 bases between the two ends. Every donor was a healthy person donating bone marrow. The receptor comes from a woman aged 45-59 years in good health and CMV-seropositive. V is TRBV15 and J is TRBJ1-2; D might be TRBD1 (6 bases). Sequenced input: PBMCs. The CDR3 sequence is CATSRDLDSYGYTF. The CDR3 coding sequence is TGTGCCACCAGCAGAGATCTGGACAGCTATGGCTACACCTTC. The full variable domain, with the rest looked up from reference TRBV15 and TRBJ1-2, is DAMVIQNPRYQVTQFGKPVTLSCSQTLNHNVMYWYQQKSSQAPKLLFHYYDKDFNNEADTPDNFQSRRPNTSFCFLDIRSPGLGDTAMYLCATSRDLDSYGYTFGSGTRLTVV.